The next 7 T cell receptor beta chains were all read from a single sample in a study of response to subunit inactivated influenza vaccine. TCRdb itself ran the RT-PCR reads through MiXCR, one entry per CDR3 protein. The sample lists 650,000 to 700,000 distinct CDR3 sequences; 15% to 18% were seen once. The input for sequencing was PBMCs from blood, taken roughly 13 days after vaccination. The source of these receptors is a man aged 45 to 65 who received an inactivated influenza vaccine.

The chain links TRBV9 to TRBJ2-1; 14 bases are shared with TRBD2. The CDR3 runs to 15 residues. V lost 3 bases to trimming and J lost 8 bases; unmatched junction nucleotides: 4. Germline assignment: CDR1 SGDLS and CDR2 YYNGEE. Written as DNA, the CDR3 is TGTGCCAGCAGCGCGACTAGCGGGAGGGCACATGAGCAGTTCTTC. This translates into CASSATSGRAHEQFF. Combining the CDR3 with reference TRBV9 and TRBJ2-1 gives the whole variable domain DSGVTQTPKHLITATGQRVTLRCSPRSGDLSVYWYQQSLDQGLQFLIQYYNGEERAKGNILERFSAQQFPDLHSELNLSSLELGDSALYFCASSATSGRAHEQFFGPGTRLTVL.

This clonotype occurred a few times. The CDR3: CASSDPRYGPYGYTF. The CDR3 bases are TGTGCCAGCAGTGACCCCCGTTACGGACCCTATGGCTACACCTTC. The chain carries TRBV6-1 and TRBJ1-2; D is ambiguous. Trimming shortened V by 3 bases and J by 4 bases, and 15 bases separated the two germline ends. The germline gives CDR1 MNHNS, CDR2 SASEGT. CDR3 length equals 15 residues.

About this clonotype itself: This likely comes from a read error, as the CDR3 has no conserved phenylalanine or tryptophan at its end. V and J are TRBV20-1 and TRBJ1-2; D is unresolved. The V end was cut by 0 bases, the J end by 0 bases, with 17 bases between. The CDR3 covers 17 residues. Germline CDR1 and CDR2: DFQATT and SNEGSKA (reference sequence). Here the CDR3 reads CSARDLNLVGSNYGYTV. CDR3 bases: TGCAGTGCTAGAGATTTAAACTTGGTTGGATCTAACTATGGCTACACCGTC.

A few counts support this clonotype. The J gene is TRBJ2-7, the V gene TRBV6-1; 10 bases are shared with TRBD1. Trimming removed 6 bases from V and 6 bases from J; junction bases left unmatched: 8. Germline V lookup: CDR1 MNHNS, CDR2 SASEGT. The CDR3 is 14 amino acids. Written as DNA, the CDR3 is TGTGCCAGCAGAGTGACAGGGGACAGGGGCGAGCAGTACTTC. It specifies CASRVTGDRGEQYF.

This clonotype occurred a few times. CDR3 residues: CASSYSGLAGYEQYF. CDR3 coding DNA: TGTGCCAGCAGTTACTCCGGACTAGCCGGTTACGAGCAGTACTTC. This chain links TRBV6-5 with TRBJ2-7; 8 nucleotides agree with TRBD2. Germline CDR1 is MNHEY and CDR2 is SVGAGI. After removal of 0 bases from V and 4 bases from J, the junction contained 5 bases not matched to a gene. CDR3 size: 15 residues.

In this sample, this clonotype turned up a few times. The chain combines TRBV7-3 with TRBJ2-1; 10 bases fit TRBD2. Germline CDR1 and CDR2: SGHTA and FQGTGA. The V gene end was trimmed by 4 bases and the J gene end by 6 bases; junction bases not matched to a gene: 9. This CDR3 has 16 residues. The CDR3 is CASSSTGTSVINEQFF. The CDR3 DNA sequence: TGTGCCAGCAGCTCCACCGGGACTAGCGTTATCAATGAGCAGTTCTTC.

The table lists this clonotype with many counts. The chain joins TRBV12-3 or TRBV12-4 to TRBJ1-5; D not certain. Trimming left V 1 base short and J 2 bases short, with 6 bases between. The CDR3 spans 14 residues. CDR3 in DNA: TGTGCCAGCAGTTTAGGGCTGGGCAATCAGCCCCAGCATTTT. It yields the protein CASSLGLGNQPQHF.